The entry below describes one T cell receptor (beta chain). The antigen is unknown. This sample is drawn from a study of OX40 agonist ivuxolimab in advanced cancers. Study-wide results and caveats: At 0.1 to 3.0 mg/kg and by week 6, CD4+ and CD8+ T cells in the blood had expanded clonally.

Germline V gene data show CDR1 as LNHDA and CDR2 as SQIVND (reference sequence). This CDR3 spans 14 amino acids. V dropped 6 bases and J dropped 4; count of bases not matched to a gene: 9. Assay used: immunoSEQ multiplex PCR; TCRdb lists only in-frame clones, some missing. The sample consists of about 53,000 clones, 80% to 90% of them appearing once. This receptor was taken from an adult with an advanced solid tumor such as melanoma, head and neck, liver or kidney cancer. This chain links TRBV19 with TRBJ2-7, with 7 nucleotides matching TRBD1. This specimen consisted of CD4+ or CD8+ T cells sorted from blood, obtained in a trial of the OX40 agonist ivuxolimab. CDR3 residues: CASSRGSIAYEQYF. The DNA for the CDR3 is TGTGCCAGTAGCAGGGGGTCGATCGCATACGAGCAGTACTTC.